These 17 T cell receptor beta chains share one sample of origin, sequenced in a study of blood T cell repertoires in COVID-19. Produced via immunoSEQ multiplex PCR; TCRdb's table is partial and in-frame only. This table holds 200,000 to 250,000 clones, more than 75% found once. Specimen: peripheral blood. The receptor set was obtained from a man over 45 who had recovered from COVID-19.

The gene calls are TRBV29-1 and TRBJ1-5; possible D gene TRBD1, 6 bases. CDR3 length: 13 amino acids. Germline CDR1 SQVTM, CDR2 ANQGSEA. Trimming removed 6 bases at V and 7 bases at J, with 16 bases between. CDR3 protein: CSVTQGIEQPQHF. DNA for the CDR3: TGCAGCGTAACACAGGGAATAGAGCAGCCCCAGCATTTT.

The chain uses TRBV6-1 and TRBJ2-7, with D maybe TRBD1 (6 bases). Looked up from germline, CDR1 is MNHNS and CDR2 is SASEGT. Trimming removed 6 bases from V and 4 bases from J, with 16 bases in between. The CDR3 spans 14 residues. CDR3 nucleotide sequence: TGTGCCAGCAGCCCGGGGCGTAGGGGGTACGAGCAGTACTTC. Its translation is CASSPGRRGYEQYF.

This sequence joins TRBV30 and TRBJ1-2, with 7 bases lining up with TRBD1. Germline CDR1 reads GTSNPN; CDR2 reads SVGIG (reference sequence). This CDR3 comprises 12 residues. The junction had 5 bases not matched to a gene; V was cut back by 2 bases and J by 8 bases. CDR3 loop: CAWSLGTVGYTF. CDR3 DNA sequence: TGTGCCTGGAGTCTCGGGACAGTCGGCTACACCTTC. Together with reference TRBV30 and TRBJ1-2, the CDR3 gives the full variable domain: SQTIHQWPATLVQPVGSPLSLECTVEGTSNPNLYWYRQAAGRGLQLLFYSVGIGQISSEVPQNLSASRPQDRQFILSSKKLLLSDSGFYLCAWSLGTVGYTFGSGTRLTVV.

The chain is built from TRBV7-9 and TRBJ2-3; D perhaps matches TRBD2 (5 bases). Germline V gene data show CDR1 as SEHNR and CDR2 as FQNEAQ (reference sequence). The CDR3 loop spans 15 amino acids. Trimming stripped 5 bases from V and 4 bases from J, with 16 bases between. The CDR3 DNA reads as TGTGCCAGCAGCCGCGGGTCCCGGGTCCCAGATACGCAGTATTTT. This sequence encodes CASSRGSRVPDTQYF.

V is TRBV12-3 or TRBV12-4 and J is TRBJ2-2; D possibly corresponds to TRBD1 (5 bases). V was trimmed by 2 bases and J by 13 bases, leaving 14 bases between them. This CDR3 comprises 13 residues. CDR3 nucleotides: TGTGCCAGCAGTTTATCAGCCCAGGGTCGGCTGTTTTTT. Residues: CASSLSAQGRLFF.

This clone was seen once. The J gene is TRBJ2-3, the V gene TRBV7-9, with D possibly TRBD1 on 6 matching bases. CDR1 and CDR2 (germline): SEHNR, FQNEAQ (reference sequence). CDR3 length: 14 residues. Trimming pared 5 bases from V and 6 bases from J, leaving 15 bases between. CDR3 sequence (DNA): TGTGCCAGCAGCCGGGACCAGGGGTCGGATACGCAGTATTTT. Its protein product is CASSRDQGSDTQYF.

CDR3 amino acids: CASSPAGPKGYEQYF. Written as DNA, the CDR3 is TGTGCCAGCTCACCAGCAGGCCCGAAAGGCTACGAGCAGTACTTC. This chain uses TRBV18 with TRBJ2-7, with D uncertain. The CDR3 sequence is 15 residues long. Trimming stripped 2 bases from V and 3 bases from J, with 14 bases between. CDR1 and CDR2 (germline): KGHSH, LQKENI. The variable domain in full, with the rest retrieved from reference TRBV18 and TRBJ2-7, is NAGVMQNPRHLVRRRGQEARLRCSPMKGHSHVYWYRQLPEEGLKFMVYLQKENIIDESGMPKERFSAEFPKEGPSILRIQQVVRGDSAAYFCASSPAGPKGYEQYFGPGTRLTVT.

V gene TRBV11-3 combines with J gene TRBJ2-3; a possible D gene is TRBD1 (5 bases). CDR1 SGHNT and CDR2 YENEEA come from the germline V gene. Trimming stripped 0 bases from V and 3 bases from J, with 7 bases between. This CDR3 is built from 14 residues. Here the CDR3 DNA reads TGTGCCAGCAGCTTAGACCCAGGGACAGATACGCAGTATTTT. It yields the protein CASSLDPGTDTQYF.

This chain joins TRBV28 and TRBJ1-5; 9 nucleotides agree with TRBD1. CDR3 length: 15 amino acids. Germline trimming cut 2 bases from V and 4 bases from J; bases unmatched to any gene: 3. Germline assignment: CDR1 MDHEN and CDR2 SYDVKM. The CDR3 coding sequence is TGTGCCAGCAGTTTAGAGGGACAGGGTAATCAGCCCCAGCATTTT. As protein: CASSLEGQGNQPQHF.

The V call is TRBV30, the J call TRBJ1-1, with D perhaps TRBD1 (6 bases). Trimming pared 4 bases from V and 4 bases from J, leaving 16 bases between. Germline values: CDR1 GTSNPN, CDR2 SVGIG (reference sequence). The CDR3 is made up of 14 amino acids. The DNA for the CDR3 is TGTGCCTGGAATAAACAGGGCACTTTCACTGAAGCTTTCTTT. Residues: CAWNKQGTFTEAFF. Full variable domain (outside the CDR3, taken from reference TRBV30 and TRBJ1-1): SQTIHQWPATLVQPVGSPLSLECTVEGTSNPNLYWYRQAAGRGLQLLFYSVGIGQISSEVPQNLSASRPQDRQFILSSKKLLLSDSGFYLCAWNKQGTFTEAFFGQGTRLTVV.

The V gene is TRBV10-3, the J gene TRBJ1-1; 7 bases agree with TRBD1. V lost 0 bases to trimming and J lost 5 bases; unmatched junction nucleotides: 9. Looked up from germline, CDR1 is ENHRY and CDR2 is SYGVKD. The CDR3 totals 16 residues. DNA of the CDR3: TGTGCCATCAGTGAGTCGGCGAGACAGGGCAGGACTGAAGCTTTCTTT. This sequence encodes CAISESARQGRTEAFF.

The chain couples TRBV29-1 to TRBJ1-3, with 9 bases fitting TRBD1. The CDR3 is 14 residues long. Trimming at V came to 6 bases and at J to 0 bases, leaving 3 bases not matched to a gene. The germline V gene encodes CDR1 SQVTM and CDR2 ANQGSEA. The CDR3 region has the DNA TGCAGCGTGATGACAGGGGGCTCTGGAAACACCATATATTTT. As protein: CSVMTGGSGNTIYF. Variable domain in full (rest from reference TRBV29-1 and TRBJ1-3): SAVISQKPSRDICQRGTSLTIQCQVDSQVTMMFWYRQQPGQSLTLIATANQGSEATYESGFVIDKFPISRPNLTFSTLTVSNMSPEDSSIYLCSVMTGGSGNTIYFGEGSWLTVV.

This clone was observed once. The V call is TRBV3-1 (or the pseudogene TRBV3-2), the J call TRBJ2-1; D not resolved. The CDR3 totals 14 residues. Germline lookup yields CDR1 LGHDT and CDR2 YNNKEL (reference sequence). The V gene lost 6 bases and the J gene lost 9 bases, with 18 bases spanning the gap. The CDR3: CASSHQPDPSEQFF. The CDR3 nucleotides read TGTGCCAGCAGTCACCAACCAGACCCTAGTGAGCAGTTCTTC.

The chain is built from TRBV19 and TRBJ2-1; 7 bases line up with TRBD2. This CDR3 comprises 14 residues. Germline CDR1 and CDR2: LNHDA and SQIVND (reference sequence). V was clipped by 8 bases and J by 0 bases; unmatched bases: 4. Written as DNA, the CDR3 is TGTGCCAGTCGATCGGGGGGCTCCTACAATGAGCAGTTCTTC. It encodes CASRSGGSYNEQFF.

The CDR3 region has the DNA TGTGCCAGCAGCTTACCTCTCCGGGATCGCAACACAGATACGCAGTATTTT. Its translation is CASSLPLRDRNTDTQYF. The rearrangement links TRBV11-3 to TRBJ2-3; D possibly corresponds to TRBD2 (5 bases). CDR3 size: 17 residues. Germline CDR1 is SGHNT and CDR2 is YENEEA. The germline V and J ends were trimmed by 2 bases and 2 bases, with 17 bases remaining between them.

The rearrangement joins TRBV7-2 to TRBJ1-1; tentative D call: TRBD1 (6 bases). Trimming left V 5 bases short and J 9 bases short, with 19 bases between. The CDR3 has 14 amino acids. Germline values: CDR1 SGHTA, CDR2 FQGNSA. This CDR3 is CASSQLESGQQAFF. The CDR3 DNA sequence: TGTGCCAGCAGCCAACTTGAGAGCGGACAGCAAGCTTTCTTT.

The rearrangement links TRBV7-8 to TRBJ2-7; 8 bases line up with TRBD1. The CDR3 has 13 residues. Looked up from germline, CDR1 is SGHVS and CDR2 is FQNEAQ. Trimming took 5 bases from V and 3 from J; bases not matched to a gene: 3. The CDR3 coding sequence is TGTGCCAGCAGCCCTGACAGGGGCTACGAGCAGTACTTC. Translating it yields CASSPDRGYEQYF.